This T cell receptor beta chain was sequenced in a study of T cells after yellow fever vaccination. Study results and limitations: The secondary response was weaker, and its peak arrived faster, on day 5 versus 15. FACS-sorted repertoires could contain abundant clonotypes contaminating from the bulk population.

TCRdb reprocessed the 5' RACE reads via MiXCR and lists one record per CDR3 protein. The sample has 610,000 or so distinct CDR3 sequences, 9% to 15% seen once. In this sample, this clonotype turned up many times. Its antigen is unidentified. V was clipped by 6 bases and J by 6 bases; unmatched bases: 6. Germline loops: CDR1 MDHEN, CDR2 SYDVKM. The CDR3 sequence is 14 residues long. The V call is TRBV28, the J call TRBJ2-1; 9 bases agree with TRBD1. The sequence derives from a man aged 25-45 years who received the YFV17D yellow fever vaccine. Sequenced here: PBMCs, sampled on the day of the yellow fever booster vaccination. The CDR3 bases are TGTGCCAGCAGCCTGACAGGGGGGCGCAATGAGCAGTTCTTC. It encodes CASSLTGGRNEQFF. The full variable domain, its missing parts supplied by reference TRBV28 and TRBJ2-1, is DVKVTQSSRYLVKRTGEKVFLECVQDMDHENMFWYRQDPGLGLRLIYFSYDVKMKEKGDIPEGYSVSREKKERFSLILESASTNQTSMYLCASSLTGGRNEQFFGPGTRLTVL.